This T cell receptor beta chain was identified in a study of cytomegalovirus exposure and HLA in healthy donors. Germline values: CDR1 LNHDA, CDR2 SQIVND (reference sequence). The CDR3 runs to 14 residues. Trimming removed 2 bases from V and 3 bases from J, with 10 bases in between. Study-level results: Later analysis suggested most CMV-associated TCR beta chains were HLA-restricted.

The PCR contained 60 Vbeta and 13 Jbeta primers. Here immunoSEQ multiplex PCR was the method, and the copy in TCRdb shows in-frame clones only, minus some. The top ten clones hold around 1% of a sample with approximately 190,000 clones, around 87% of them seen once. Points on this clone: Its specificity is not known.

The source is a boy aged 2 to 10 in good health and CMV-seronegative. Sequencing input: PBMCs. The rearrangement uses TRBV19 and TRBJ1-2; unclear D gene. DNA for the CDR3: TGTGCCAGTAGTATAACCGGGGTAGACTATGGCTACACCTTC. As protein: CASSITGVDYGYTF.